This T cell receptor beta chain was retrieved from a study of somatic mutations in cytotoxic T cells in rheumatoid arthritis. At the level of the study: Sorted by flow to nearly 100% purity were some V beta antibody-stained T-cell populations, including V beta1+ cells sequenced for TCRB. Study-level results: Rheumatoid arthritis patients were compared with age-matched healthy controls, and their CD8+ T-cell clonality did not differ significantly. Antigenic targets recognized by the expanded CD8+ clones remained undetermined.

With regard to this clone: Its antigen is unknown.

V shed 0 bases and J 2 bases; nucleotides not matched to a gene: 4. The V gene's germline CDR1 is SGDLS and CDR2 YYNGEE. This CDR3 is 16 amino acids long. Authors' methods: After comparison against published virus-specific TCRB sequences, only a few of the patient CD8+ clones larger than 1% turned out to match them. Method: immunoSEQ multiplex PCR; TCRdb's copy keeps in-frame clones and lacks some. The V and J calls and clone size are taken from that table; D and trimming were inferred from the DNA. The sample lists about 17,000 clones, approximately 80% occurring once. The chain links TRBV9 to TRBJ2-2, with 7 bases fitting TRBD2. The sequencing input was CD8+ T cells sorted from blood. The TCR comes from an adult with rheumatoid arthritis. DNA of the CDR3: TGTGCCAGCAGCGTAGTGCCTAGCGGAAACACCGGGGAGCTGTTTTTT. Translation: CASSVVPSGNTGELFF.